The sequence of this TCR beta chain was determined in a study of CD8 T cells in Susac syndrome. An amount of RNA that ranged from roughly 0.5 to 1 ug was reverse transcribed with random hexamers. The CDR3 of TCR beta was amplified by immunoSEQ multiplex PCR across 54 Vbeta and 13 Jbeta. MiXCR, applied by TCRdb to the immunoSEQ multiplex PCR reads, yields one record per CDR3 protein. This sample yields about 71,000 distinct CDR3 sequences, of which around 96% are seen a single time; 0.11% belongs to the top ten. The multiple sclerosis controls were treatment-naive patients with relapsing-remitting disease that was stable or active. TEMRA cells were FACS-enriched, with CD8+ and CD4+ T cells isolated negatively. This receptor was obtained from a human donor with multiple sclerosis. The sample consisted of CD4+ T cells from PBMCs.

CDR3 DNA: TGCAGTGCTAGTCCGCCCAACACTGAAGCTTTCTTT. This codes for CSASPPNTEAFF. V and J are TRBV20-1 and TRBJ1-1, with unresolved D. V dropped 3 bases and J dropped 2 bases, with 7 bases sitting between them. The CDR3 loop spans 12 amino acids. CDR1 and CDR2 from the germline V gene are DFQATT and SNEGSKA (reference sequence).